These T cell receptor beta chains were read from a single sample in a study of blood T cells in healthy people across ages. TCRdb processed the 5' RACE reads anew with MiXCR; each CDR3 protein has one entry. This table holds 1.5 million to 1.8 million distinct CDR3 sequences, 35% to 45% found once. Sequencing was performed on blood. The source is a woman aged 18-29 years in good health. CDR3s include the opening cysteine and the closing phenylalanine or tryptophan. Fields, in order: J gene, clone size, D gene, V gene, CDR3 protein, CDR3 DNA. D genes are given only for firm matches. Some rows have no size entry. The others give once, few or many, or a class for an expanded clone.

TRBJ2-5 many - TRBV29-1 CSVGHRAVETQYF TGCAGCGTTGGGCACAGGGCGGTTGAGACCCAGTACTTC
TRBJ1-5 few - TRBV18 CASSPPEGDGNQPQHF TGTGCCAGCTCACCACCCGAAGGGGATGGCAATCAGCCCCAGCATTTT
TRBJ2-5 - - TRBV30 CAWSLGNERYF TGTGCCTGGAGTCTGGGCAATGAGCGGTACTTC
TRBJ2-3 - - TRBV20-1 CSARARPPLTDTQYF TGCAGTGCTAGAGCGAGACCGCCCCTCACAGATACGCAGTATTTT
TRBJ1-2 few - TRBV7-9 CASSEGRGYGYTF TGTGCCAGCAGCGAAGGACGGGGCTATGGCTACACCTTC
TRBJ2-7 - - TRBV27 CASSSSGGWSSYEQYF TGTGCCAGCAGTTCATCAGGCGGATGGAGCTCCTACGAGCAGTACTTC
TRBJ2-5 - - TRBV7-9 CASSLGQAPETQYF TGTGCCAGCAGCTTAGGGCAGGCCCCAGAGACCCAGTACTTC
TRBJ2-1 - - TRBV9 CASSVDGTTTGEQFF TGTGCCAGCAGCGTAGATGGGACAACAACGGGTGAGCAGTTCTTC
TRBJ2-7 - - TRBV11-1 CASSPGASSYFYEQYF TGTGCCAGCAGCCCCGGCGCGTCCTCCTACTTCTACGAGCAGTACTTC
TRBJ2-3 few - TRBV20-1 CSAPRGTYTDTQYF TGCAGTGCTCCGCGGGGCACTTACACAGATACGCAGTATTTT
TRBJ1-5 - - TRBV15 CATSRDRGRATQPQHF TGTGCCACCAGCAGAGATCGGGGCAGGGCCACTCAGCCCCAGCATTTT
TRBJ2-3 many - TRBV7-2 CASSLVSGRTDTQYF TGTGCCAGCAGCTTAGTATCGGGGCGCACAGATACGCAGTATTTT
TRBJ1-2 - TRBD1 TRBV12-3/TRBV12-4 CASSFPGQGAPYYGYTF TGTGCCAGCAGTTTTCCGGGACAGGGGGCGCCTTACTATGGCTACACCTTC
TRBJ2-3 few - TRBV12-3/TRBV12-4 CASSFEEPDTQYF TGTGCCAGCAGTTTCGAGGAGCCAGATACGCAGTATTTT
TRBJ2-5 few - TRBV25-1 CASSDSRYQETQYF TGTGCCAGCAGTGATAGTAGGTACCAAGAGACCCAGTACTTC
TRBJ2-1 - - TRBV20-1 CSARDRQKEIEQFF TGCAGTGCTAGAGATCGGCAAAAGGAAATCGAGCAGTTCTTC
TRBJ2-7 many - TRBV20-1 CSPQTDLYEQYF TGCAGTCCCCAAACGGACCTCTACGAGCAGTACTTC
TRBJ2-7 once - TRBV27 CASSSSRGVDAYEQYF TGTGCCAGCAGTTCGAGCAGGGGGGTCGATGCCTACGAGCAGTACTTC
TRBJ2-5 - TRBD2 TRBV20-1 CSATRRGGVGETQYF TGCAGTGCTACGAGGCGGGGGGGGGTAGGCGAGACCCAGTACTTC
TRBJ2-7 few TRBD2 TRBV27 CASSFRRELYEQYF TGTGCCAGCAGTTTCCGGCGGGAGTTATACGAGCAGTACTTC
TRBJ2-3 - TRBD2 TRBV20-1 CSATRLAGSRDTQYF TGCAGTGCTACTCGACTAGCGGGGAGCCGGGATACGCAGTATTTT
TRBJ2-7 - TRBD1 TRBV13 CASSEDRGRNNEQYF TGTGCCAGCAGCGAAGACAGGGGGCGCAATAATGAGCAGTACTTC
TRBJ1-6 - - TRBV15 CATSRDPSPPNSPLHF TGTGCCACCAGCAGAGATCCCTCTCCCCCCAATTCACCCCTCCACTTT
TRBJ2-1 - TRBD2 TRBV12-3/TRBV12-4 CTSSRPTTSGGAYNEQFF TGTACCAGCAGTCGACCTACCACTAGCGGGGGGGCCTACAATGAGCAGTTCTTC
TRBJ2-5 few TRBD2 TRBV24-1 CATRGGGEATQYF TGTGCCACCAGAGGTGGGGGGGAAGCTACGCAGTACTTC
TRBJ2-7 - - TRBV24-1 CATSDPLGQGGDEQYF TGTGCCACCAGTGATCCTCTCGGACAGGGAGGGGATGAGCAGTACTTC
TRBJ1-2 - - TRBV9 CASTGIVPSGYTF TGTGCCAGCACTGGGATAGTTCCCAGCGGCTACACCTTC
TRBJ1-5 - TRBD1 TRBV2 CASSPGQGMDQPQHF TGTGCCAGCAGCCCGGGACAGGGGATGGATCAGCCCCAGCATTTT
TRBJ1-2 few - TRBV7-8 CASSNSTGPYGYTF TGTGCCAGCAGCAATTCCACAGGGCCCTATGGCTACACCTTC
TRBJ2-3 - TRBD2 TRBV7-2 CASSLASGGALYTQYF TGTGCCAGCAGCTTAGCTAGCGGGGGGGCTCTATATACGCAGTATTTT